The entry that follows covers one T cell receptor (beta chain) sequence. Its cognate antigen is unknown. This specimen belongs to a study of blood T cells in healthy people across ages. Next came a second PCR, run for about 6 to 12 cycles, which used a sample-barcoded 5' primer along with a J-beta primer mix. Each CDR3 protein is one row after TCRdb ran MiXCR on the 5' RACE reads. The table has some 860,000 distinct CDR3 sequences, roughly 56% seen once. Germline CDR1 reads MNHNY; CDR2 reads SVGAGI (reference sequence). This CDR3 has 16 residues. Trimming pared 6 bases from V and 0 bases from J, leaving 12 bases between. Broader study findings: TCR beta diversity, measured per million T cells, fell in a roughly linear way with age. Unknown CMV status may confound age-related changes in expanded clones.

This TCR came from a man aged 40-55 years in good health. Sequencing was done on a sample of blood. The chain is built from TRBV6-6 and TRBJ2-6; tentatively, D is TRBD1 (6 bases). DNA for the CDR3: TGTGCCAGCAGCTCACGAGGGGGCTCTGGGGCCAACGTCCTGACTTTC. Residues: CASSSRGGSGANVLTF.